The 18 T cell receptor beta chains in this list originate from one sample, sequenced in a study of T cells in Graves' hyperthyroidism and ophthalmopathy. Amplified TCR beta CDR3 regions derived from RNA transcripts. TCR CDR3 underwent first-round RT-PCR with the HTBI primer set. TCRdb fed the multiplex PCR reads into MiXCR, producing one record per CDR3 protein. Here the sample spans some 550,000 distinct CDR3 sequences, approximately 15% being singletons. The sample consisted of blood. These receptor sequences come from a woman in her forties with Graves' ophthalmopathy.

This clonotype showed up many times. The genes are TRBV11-2 and TRBJ2-7, with 11 bases that match TRBD1. Germline V gene sequence: CDR1 SGHAT, CDR2 FQNNGV. The V gene end was trimmed by 8 bases and the J gene end by 2 bases; junction bases not matched to a gene: 5. The CDR3 length is 14 residues. CDR3 bases: TGTGCCAGCTCGAGGGACAGGGGGACCTACGAGCAGTACTTC. It is translated as CASSRDRGTYEQYF.

In its sample, this clonotype was seen many times. This chain joins TRBV30 and TRBJ1-1, with D perhaps TRBD1 (5 bases). This CDR3 has 12 residues. V lost 3 bases to trimming and J lost 5 bases, with 10 bases between them. Per the germline V gene, CDR1 is GTSNPN and CDR2 is SVGIG (reference sequence). CDR3 DNA sequence: TGTGCCTGGAGGGGGCAGAGGACTGAAGCTTTCTTT. Encoded protein: CAWRGQRTEAFF.

In its sample, this clonotype was seen many times. This chain joins TRBV3-1 and TRBJ1-5, with unresolved D. CDR1 and CDR2 (germline): LGHDT, YNNKEL (reference sequence). V lost 0 bases to trimming and J lost 7 bases, with 13 bases between them. The CDR3 has 15 residues. CDR3 protein: CASSQDDTEGQPQHF. The CDR3 DNA sequence: TGTGCCAGCAGCCAAGATGACACGGAGGGCCAGCCCCAGCATTTT.

This clonotype has only a few counts. The gene calls are TRBV19 and TRBJ2-1; 7 bases agree with TRBD1. The CDR3 consists of 18 residues. From germline, CDR1 is LNHDA and CDR2 SQIVND (reference sequence). Germline trimming cut 0 bases from V and 8 bases from J; bases unmatched to any gene: 16. This CDR3 is CASSIDLSDRPLYDEQFF. The DNA of the CDR3 is TGTGCCAGTAGTATAGATCTCTCGGACAGGCCGTTGTACGATGAGCAGTTCTTC.

The rearrangement uses TRBV20-1 and TRBJ2-2; D possibly corresponds to TRBD2 (6 bases). V lost 5 bases and J lost 5, with 21 bases in between. CDR1 is DFQATT, CDR2 SNEGSKA, per germline (reference sequence). This CDR3 contains 16 residues. The DNA for the CDR3 is TGCAGTGCTGATACCCGGGACTTAAAATATACCGGGGAGCTGTTTTTT. This sequence encodes CSADTRDLKYTGELFF.

This clonotype was seen at least ten times. The rearrangement links TRBV6-1 to TRBJ1-1; D unresolved. This CDR3 comprises 13 residues. Trimming removed 5 bases at V and 1 base at J, with 8 bases between. Per the germline V gene, CDR1 is MNHNS and CDR2 is SASEGT. CDR3 coding DNA: TGTGCCAGCAGTTTCGGGGAGAACACTGAAGCTTTCTTT. Its protein is CASSFGENTEAFF.

This clonotype has a handful of counts. The chain links TRBV20-1 to TRBJ2-1, with 9 positions matching TRBD2. V lost 1 base, J lost 2 bases, and 6 bases stayed unmatched. The CDR3 runs 16 residues. Germline V gene lookup returns CDR1 DFQATT and CDR2 SNEGSKA (reference sequence). The CDR3 coding sequence is TGCAGTGCTAGAGGGGAGCGCGGGAGGGCCTACAATGAGCAGTTCTTC. As protein: CSARGERGRAYNEQFF.

J is TRBJ2-3 and V is TRBV29-1; unclear D gene. The CDR3 loop spans 14 amino acids. V was shortened by 4 bases and J by 0 bases, with 11 bases between the two germline ends. Germline-derived CDR1 and CDR2 are SQVTM and ANQGSEA. CDR3 nucleotide sequence: TGCAGCGTTGCCTCCGGGTCTAGCACAGATACGCAGTATTTT. As protein: CSVASGSSTDTQYF.

In its sample, this clonotype was seen many times. The chain recombines TRBV2 with TRBJ2-7; 10 bases agree with TRBD1. The J segment lost 1 base and the V segment lost 8 bases, leaving 8 bases of the junction unmatched. CDR1 and CDR2 from the germline V gene are SNHLY and FYNNEI. The CDR3 length is 15 residues. The CDR3 DNA follows: TGTGCCAGCTTACACCGGGACAGGGGTTCCTACGAGCAGTACTTC. Protein: CASLHRDRGSYEQYF.

The chain recombines TRBV9 with TRBJ2-3; D is perhaps TRBD2 (6 bases). Trimming shortened V by 4 bases and J by 12 bases, and 18 bases separated the two germline ends. This CDR3 contains 13 residues. Per germline, CDR1 SGDLS and CDR2 YYNGEE. The CDR3 sequence: CASSLRLGRDQYF. The CDR3 DNA follows: TGTGCCAGCAGCTTACGACTAGGGCGCGATCAGTATTTT.

About this clonotype: A much larger clone differs by one base, so this may be a read error. V is TRBV30 and J is TRBJ2-5, with 7 bases aligning to TRBD2. The CDR3 contains 12 residues. The germline V gene encodes CDR1 GTSNPN and CDR2 SVGIG (reference sequence). This chain's CDR3 is CDWSAPGGTQYF. In nucleotides, the CDR3 is TGTGACTGGAGTGCCCCGGGAGGGACCCAGTACTTC. Full variable domain (remainder filled in from reference TRBV30 and TRBJ2-5): SQTIHQWPATLVQPVGSPLSLECTVEGTSNPNLYWYRQAAGRGLQLLFYSVGIGQISSEVPQNLSASRPQDRQFILSSKKLLLSDSGFYLCDWSAPGGTQYFGPGTRLLVL.

There are many counts of this clonotype. DNA for the CDR3: TGTGCCAGCAGCGAGTCCGGGACAGACTCCTACGAGCAGTACTTC. It is translated as CASSESGTDSYEQYF. J is TRBJ2-7 and V is TRBV2; TRBD1 agrees at 7 bases. This CDR3 spans 15 amino acids. After removal of 6 bases from V and 0 bases from J, the junction contained 8 bases not matched to a gene. CDR1 and CDR2 from the germline V gene are SNHLY and FYNNEI.

The chain joins TRBV19 to TRBJ2-2; TRBD2 matches at 9 bases. Trimming cost V 3 bases and J 1 base; bases outside gene matches: 9. The CDR3 has 18 amino acids. Germline assignment: CDR1 LNHDA and CDR2 SQIVND (reference sequence). In nucleotides, the CDR3 is TGTGCCAGTAGTATTAGGGCTAGCGGGACCCAGAACACCGGGGAGCTGTTTTTT. Translation gives CASSIRASGTQNTGELFF.

A word on this clonotype: A much more abundant neighbour one base away suggests this may be a read error. The gene calls are TRBV20-1 and TRBJ2-3; D is perhaps TRBD1 (6 bases). Trimming left V 5 bases short and J 1 base short, with 13 bases between. The V gene's germline CDR1 is DFQATT and CDR2 SNEGSKA (reference sequence). This CDR3 region has 14 residues. The CDR3 protein is CSAADSTGTDTQYF. The CDR3 DNA reads TGCAGTGCTGCGGACAGCACTGGCACAGATACGCAGTATTTT.

The count of this clonotype is one. The genes are TRBV6-1 and TRBJ1-4, with D unclear. Germline CDR1 and CDR2: MNHNS and SASEGT. The CDR3 totals 15 residues. V dropped 6 bases and J dropped 6 bases, with 17 bases sitting between them. The CDR3 loop reads CASRPSSLSDEKLFF. The CDR3, as DNA: TGTGCCAGCAGGCCCTCGAGCTTGAGCGATGAAAAACTGTTTTTT.

This clonotype was picked up many times. The rearrangement links TRBV2 to TRBJ2-5; 9 bases are shared with TRBD1. CDR3 length: 14 amino acids. V dropped 7 bases and J dropped 7; count of bases not matched to a gene: 10. Germline values: CDR1 SNHLY, CDR2 FYNNEI. DNA of the CDR3: TGTGCCAGCATGACGGACAGGGGATACGGGACCCAGTACTTC. Its protein is CASMTDRGYGTQYF.

This clonotype was seen repeatedly, ten times or more. The rearrangement links TRBV3-1 to TRBJ1-6; 7 bases are a match to TRBD1. The J segment lost 6 bases and the V segment lost 5 bases, leaving 1 base of the junction unmatched. Germline-derived CDR1 and CDR2 are LGHDT and YNNKEL (reference sequence). CDR3 length: 13 residues. CDR3 sequence: CASSGQVNSPLHF. The CDR3 nucleotides read TGTGCCAGCAGCGGACAGGTTAATTCACCCCTCCACTTT.

This clonotype has ten or more counts. The rearrangement uses TRBV28 and TRBJ1-3; D perhaps matches TRBD1 (5 bases). Trimming cost V 2 bases and J 4 bases, with 15 bases left between them. This CDR3 region has 16 residues. Per germline, CDR1 MDHEN and CDR2 SYDVKM. The CDR3, as DNA: TGTGCCAGCAGTTTAGCAAGCAGGGCTTACGGAAACACCATATATTTT. Translating it yields CASSLASRAYGNTIYF.